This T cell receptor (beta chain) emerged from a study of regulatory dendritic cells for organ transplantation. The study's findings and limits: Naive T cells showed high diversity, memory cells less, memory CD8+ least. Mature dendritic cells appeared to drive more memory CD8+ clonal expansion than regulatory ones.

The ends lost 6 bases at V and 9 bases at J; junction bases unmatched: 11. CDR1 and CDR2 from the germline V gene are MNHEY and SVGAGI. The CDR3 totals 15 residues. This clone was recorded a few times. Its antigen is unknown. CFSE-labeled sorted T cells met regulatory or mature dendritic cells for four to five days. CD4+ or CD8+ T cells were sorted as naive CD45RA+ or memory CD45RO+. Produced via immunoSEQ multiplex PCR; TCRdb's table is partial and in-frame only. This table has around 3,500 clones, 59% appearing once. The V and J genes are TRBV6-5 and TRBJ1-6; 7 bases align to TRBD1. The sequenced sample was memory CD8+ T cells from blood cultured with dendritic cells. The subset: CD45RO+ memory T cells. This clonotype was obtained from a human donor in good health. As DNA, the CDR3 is TGTGCCAGCAGCCAGGGGACAGAGCTTACTTCACCCCTCCACTTT. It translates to CASSQGTELTSPLHF.